Sequencing of this T cell receptor (beta chain) was carried out in a study of blood T cell repertoires in COVID-19 (dated by TCRdb to between 2020 and 2021). About the study as a whole: Samples covering the acute and convalescent phases of COVID-19 were provided by collaborators in the United States, Italy and Spain. The prospective study material was composed of cDNA or gDNA derived from T cells, B-cell-depleted T cells, or PBMCs. The dataset comprised deeply sampled blood TCRbeta repertoires from subjects exposed to, actively infected with, or recovered from COVID-19. The repertoires were released in a freely available public database intended as a resource for research on the immune response to SARS-CoV-2. Samples came from the ongoing ImmuneRACE study (first 160 participants) plus 1,254 subjects from 6 global collaborators. The sample metadata nearly always contained a de-identified subject ID, COVID-19 status, age in years and sex. Where available, HLA class I and class II types were obtained from metadata supplied by the sample provider rather than from assay-based typing. The investigation overall reported the following: The quantity of clinical and demographic metadata differed by source and by participant and was supplied without curation.

TCRbeta CDR3 regions were amplified from genomic DNA by means of the immunoSEQ Assay, a bias-controlled multiplex PCR. Per the source publication's procedure: Within the assay, amplification of reference gene primers was used to estimate how many nucleated cells each sample contained. To quantify the absolute abundance of each unique TCRbeta CDR3 rearrangement, sequence reads were collapsed and filtered. Productive Simpson clonality was computed per sample as the square root of Simpson's diversity index over productive rearrangements. This is the immuneACCESS table as TCRdb keeps it, with only in-frame sequences that have V and J called. A part of the clones is gone; compared with another copy, unresolved V genes explain less than half, and the rest is unexplained. D and trimming were read from the DNA, whereas the V and J calls and clone size are those reported in that table. For this sample there are approximately 270,000 clones; about nine tenths appear just once. Roughly 4.3% of the sample goes to the ten largest clones.

Details on this clone: Its antigen is still unknown. Base quality data are lacking; no much larger clone is found one base away.

Participants in the prospective study were aged about 18 to 95 years, lived in 24 United States geographic areas, and enrolled through a virtual design. In the prospective study, cohorts were assigned on the basis of participant-reported clinical history obtained from a screening survey and a study questionnaire. Mobile phlebotomists in the prospective study collected whole blood, serum and a nasopharyngeal or oropharyngeal swab from every participant. Additional blood draws and questionnaires over an approximately two-month period could optionally be provided by prospective study participants. Before DNA extraction, prospective study blood samples were shipped either frozen or at room temperature. Spanning cysteine to phenylalanine, the CDR3 consists of 16 amino acids. The entry retains the CDR3 DNA only, 48 bases that are in frame from base 1. From the germline V gene, CDR1 is MDHEN and CDR2 is SYDVKM. V has 2 bases trimmed and J has 1 base trimmed; junction bases matching no gene number 7.

The chain employs TRBV28 and TRBJ2-5; TRBD2 fits 7 bases in the junction. Material: PBMCs or T cells enriched from blood (not recorded which). The clonotype comes from a woman in her thirties with acute COVID-19. The sequence in DNA is TGTGCCAGCAGTTTACCGTCTAGCGGAGGCCAAGAGACCCAGTACTTC. It translates as CASSLPSSGGQETQYF.